The clone carrying this T cell receptor beta chain was observed at least ten times. This record belongs to a study of prognosis after radiotherapy for stage I lung cancer. At the level of the study: It was considered that all non-small cell lung cancer patients were medically inoperable.

This CDR3 spans 13 amino acids. Per the germline V gene, CDR1 is MDHEN and CDR2 is SYDVKM. Trimming removed 6 bases from V and 6 bases from J, with 13 bases in between. Collection of peripheral blood, in a volume of around 6 milliliters, was performed at each of two time points. The genomic DNA TCR beta CDR3 region underwent two rounds of multiplex PCR. Gene-specific TRBV and TRBJ primers were used in PCR round one. TCRdb independently ran MiXCR on the multiplex PCR reads; one entry per CDR3 protein. The sample carries about 18,000 distinct CDR3 sequences, less than 70% recorded once. This chain links TRBV28 with TRBJ2-3; the D call may be TRBD1 or TRBD2 (6 bases each). The receptor's source is a donor over 45 with non-small cell lung cancer. Sequenced here: PBMCs, sampled before or after stereotactic body radiation therapy (not recorded which). The CDR3 reads CASRRGDLDTQYF. The CDR3, as DNA: TGTGCCAGCAGAAGGGGGGATTTGGATACGCAGTATTTT.